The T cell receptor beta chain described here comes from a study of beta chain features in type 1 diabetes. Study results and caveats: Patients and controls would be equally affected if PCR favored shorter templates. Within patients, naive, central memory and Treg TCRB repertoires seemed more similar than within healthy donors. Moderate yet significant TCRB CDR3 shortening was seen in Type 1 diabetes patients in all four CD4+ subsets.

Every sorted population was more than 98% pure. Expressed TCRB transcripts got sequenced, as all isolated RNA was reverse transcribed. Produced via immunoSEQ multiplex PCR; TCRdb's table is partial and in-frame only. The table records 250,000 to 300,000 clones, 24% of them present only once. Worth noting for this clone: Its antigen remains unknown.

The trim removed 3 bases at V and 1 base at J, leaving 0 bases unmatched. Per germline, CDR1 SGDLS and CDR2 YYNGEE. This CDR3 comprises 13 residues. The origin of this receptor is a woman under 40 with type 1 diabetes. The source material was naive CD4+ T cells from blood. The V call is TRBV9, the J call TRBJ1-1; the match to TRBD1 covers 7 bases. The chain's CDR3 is CASSGQGNTEAFF. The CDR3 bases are TGTGCCAGCAGCGGACAGGGGAACACTGAAGCTTTCTTT.